This record covers a single T cell receptor beta chain. Original handling: Nucleated cell number was recorded as an estimate derived from reference gene primer amplification. Measured with immunoSEQ multiplex PCR; TCRdb has only the in-frame clones, and not every one. That table gives V, J and clone size, and the DNA gave D and trimming. The sample lists around 150,000 clones; about three quarters were seen once. The data stem from a study of blood T cell repertoires in COVID-19. About the study: The United States, Italy and Spain provided the acute and convalescent COVID-19 samples. T cells, B-cell-depleted T cells, or PBMCs provided the cDNA or gDNA that served as material.

The CDR3 extends over 17 amino acids. J lost 5 bases, V lost 3 bases, and 7 bases had no gene match. Germline V CDR1 and CDR2: LGHNA, YNFKEQ. The sequencing sample was made of peripheral blood. The chain employs TRBV4-2 and TRBJ2-1; TRBD2 aligns across 13 bases. The receptor comes from a man aged 50 to 60 with acute or convalescent COVID-19. The CDR3 region is CASSQEAGTSGDNEQFF. Written as DNA, the CDR3 is TGTGCCAGCAGCCAGGAAGCCGGGACTAGCGGGGACAATGAGCAGTTCTTC.